Listed here are 10 T cell receptor beta chains from one sample, sequenced in a study of T cell responses to AZD1222 COVID-19 vaccine listed by TCRdb under 2021. This specimen's time point label, per the study, means: baseline before first vaccination. Library method: the immunoSEQ multiplex PCR assay. TCRdb re-hosts the immuneACCESS table, in-frame sequences only. Its copies lack some clones; in the studies checked, an unresolved V gene accounts for under half of them, and the cause for the rest is not known. The sample data list over 100,000 clones, and 84% of these were observed just once. Clones ranked in the top ten supply approximately 10% of the sample. The source material was peripheral blood, sampled on day 0 of AZD1222 vaccination. The receptors were sampled from an adult in good health.

This clone was counted once. The chain uses TRBV10-2 and TRBJ2-3; weak D call: TRBD2 (6 bases). V was clipped by 5 bases and J by 0 bases, with 18 bases between them. This CDR3 region has 17 residues. Germline lookup yields CDR1 WSHSY and CDR2 SAAADI. DNA for the CDR3: TGCGCCAGCAGTCAGCTACTAGGAGGGGCTAGCACAGATACGCAGTATTTT. Its protein is CASSQLLGGASTDTQYF.

The genes are TRBV6-4 and TRBJ2-3; no clear D. V lost 6 bases to trimming and J lost 1 base, with 8 bases between them. Germline CDR1 MRHNA, CDR2 SNTAGT. This CDR3 is built from 13 residues. Here the CDR3 reads CASRKDGTDTQYF. The CDR3 DNA sequence: TGTGCCAGCAGGAAGGACGGCACAGATACGCAGTATTTT.

The J gene is TRBJ2-3, the V gene TRBV2, with TRBD2 matching over 13 bases. CDR1 is SNHLY, CDR2 FYNNEI, per germline. The CDR3 sequence is 15 residues long. V shed 8 bases, J shed 4 bases, and the junction held 6 bases outside the gene matches. CDR3 nucleotide sequence: TGTGCCAGCCTTAGGACTAGCGGGAGCGCAGATACGCAGTATTTT. Translating it yields CASLRTSGSADTQYF.

The genes are TRBV14 and TRBJ2-1; 7 nucleotides match TRBD2. The CDR3 covers 14 residues. CDR1 is SGHDN and CDR2 is FVKESK in the germline V gene. V was clipped by 4 bases and J by 4 bases; unmatched bases: 4. CDR3 nucleotides: TGTGCCAGCAGCCGTAGCGGGTTTTACAATGAGCAGTTCTTC. It encodes CASSRSGFYNEQFF.

J is TRBJ2-7 and V is TRBV6-2 or TRBV6-3; 7 bases fit TRBD2. V lost 3 bases and J lost 1; bases outside the gene matches: 15. Germline loops: CDR1 MNHEY, CDR2 SVGEGT. The CDR3 totals 18 residues. CDR3: CASSYSQRDLLLSYEQYF. The CDR3 DNA is TGTGCCAGCAGTTATTCCCAGCGGGACCTCCTCCTTTCCTACGAGCAGTACTTC.

J is TRBJ1-5 and V is TRBV20-1; D is unresolved. Germline CDR1 and CDR2: DFQATT and SNEGSKA (reference sequence). V lost 3 bases to trimming and J lost 3 bases, with 12 bases between them. There are 14 residues in the CDR3. The CDR3 nucleotides read TGCAGTGCTAGTTCAGCTAACTCCAATCAGCCCCAGCATTTT. Residues: CSASSANSNQPQHF.

The genes are TRBV7-8 and TRBJ2-3, with 9 bases fitting TRBD1. Germline CDR1 and CDR2: SGHVS and FQNEAQ. The CDR3 spans 14 residues. Trimming took 5 bases from V and 4 from J; bases not matched to a gene: 4. The CDR3 protein is CASSPGTGSDTQYF. The CDR3 DNA sequence: TGTGCCAGCAGCCCCGGGACAGGGTCAGATACGCAGTATTTT.

The V call is TRBV7-2, the J call TRBJ1-5; 9 bases fit TRBD1. J gave up 6 bases and V 5 bases, and 5 bases lay outside the gene matches. The CDR3 has 14 residues. In germline, CDR1 is SGHTA, CDR2 FQGNSA. The CDR3 loop is CASSHGQGPQPQHF. CDR3 in DNA: TGTGCCAGCAGCCACGGACAGGGGCCTCAGCCCCAGCATTTT.

A single count supports this clone. The J gene is TRBJ1-6, the V gene TRBV6-1; D possibly corresponds to TRBD1 (5 bases). This CDR3 is 13 amino acids long. Germline V CDR1 and CDR2: MNHNS, SASEGT. Trimming shortened V by 2 bases and J by 7 bases, and 6 bases separated the two germline ends. This CDR3 reads CASSETGNSPLHF. The CDR3, as DNA: TGTGCCAGCAGTGAAACAGGCAATTCACCCCTCCACTTT.

The chain uses TRBV6-5 and TRBJ1-1; D call uncertain. V was clipped by 7 bases and J by 11 bases, with 20 bases between them. Germline CDR1 MNHEY, CDR2 SVGAGI. This CDR3 has 13 residues. The CDR3 DNA follows: TGTGCCAGCACCGCCATGGGGAGGGAGGAGGCTTTCTTT. It specifies CASTAMGREEAFF.